Given below is one T cell receptor (beta chain) in context. Sample-barcoded 5' priming and a J-beta primer mix drove a second PCR of about 7 to 11 cycles. TCRdb re-analysed the 5' RACE reads in MiXCR, keeping a single row per CDR3 protein. This sample has under 2 million distinct CDR3 sequences; about 32% occur once, and the top ten carry 11%. This specimen belongs to a study of blood T cells in healthy people across ages. Each sample yielded at least 6.5 million isolated PBMCs. Looked up from germline, CDR1 is SNHLY and CDR2 is FYNNEI. Trimming cost V 5 bases and J 4 bases, with 15 bases left between them. The CDR3 runs to 14 residues.

Material for sequencing was blood. The origin of this receptor is a woman in her twenties or thirties in good health. The chain carries TRBV2 and TRBJ2-7, with a weak D call TRBD2 (6 bases). Written as DNA, the CDR3 is TGTGCCAGCAGTCGGGAGAAGGGCCCTTACGAGCAGTACTTC. Translated, it gives CASSREKGPYEQYF.